Following are 23 T cell receptor beta chains from one sample sequenced in a study of cytomegalovirus exposure and HLA in healthy donors. Primers: 60 Vbeta forward and 13 Jbeta reverse. The table came from immunoSEQ multiplex PCR; TCRdb's copy has only in-frame clones and leaves some out. The table lists about 200,000 clones, 70% to 80% of them singletons. Sample: PBMCs. All receptors come from a girl between 5 and 17 years old in good health and CMV-seropositive.

This sequence joins TRBV5-6 and TRBJ1-6; D remains ambiguous. Germline values: CDR1 SGHDT, CDR2 YYEEEE. V was pared by 0 bases and J by 10 bases, with 8 bases between. The CDR3 length is 13 residues. CDR3 sequence reads: CASSLDGGSPLHF. The CDR3 DNA reads TGTGCCAGCAGCTTGGACGGAGGATCACCCCTCCACTTT.

The V gene is TRBV19, the J gene TRBJ2-2; TRBD1 is a possible D gene (5 bases). The CDR3 totals 12 residues. Germline lookup yields CDR1 LNHDA and CDR2 SQIVND (reference sequence). V lost 3 bases and J 13 bases, leaving 12 bases between the germline ends. The CDR3 region is CASSMAGQGLFF. CDR3 DNA sequence: TGTGCCAGTAGTATGGCCGGACAAGGGCTGTTTTTT.

The chain joins TRBV10-1 to TRBJ2-1; D ambiguous. Germline V lookup: CDR1 WNHNN, CDR2 SYGVQD (reference sequence). The CDR3 covers 12 residues. V gave up 5 bases and J gave up 6 bases, with 8 bases separating them. CDR3 bases: TGCGCCAGCAGTCGAGGTGGCAATGAGCAGTTCTTC. Translating it yields CASSRGGNEQFF.

The chain joins TRBV15 to TRBJ2-5, with a weak D call TRBD2 (7 bases). Trimming stripped 2 bases from V and 5 bases from J, with 15 bases between. Looked up from germline, CDR1 is LNHNV and CDR2 is YYDKDF (reference sequence). This CDR3 comprises 15 residues. CDR3 loop: CATSRWGGRVETQYF. The CDR3 nucleotides read TGTGCCACCAGCAGATGGGGGGGCCGTGTCGAGACCCAGTACTTC.

This clone was found once. V is TRBV11-2 and J is TRBJ1-4, with 8 bases that match TRBD1. The CDR3 totals 17 residues. Germline values: CDR1 SGHAT, CDR2 FQNNGV. Trimming cost V 4 bases and J 0 bases; bases outside gene matches: 7. The CDR3 reads CASSYSRGRSTNEKLFF. The CDR3 DNA follows: TGTGCCAGCAGCTACAGCAGGGGGCGGTCAACTAATGAAAAACTGTTTTTT.

The chain joins TRBV7-6 to TRBJ2-5, with 8 bases lining up with TRBD1. The CDR3 length is 14 residues. Germline-derived CDR1 and CDR2 are SGHVS and FNYEAQ. V shed 3 bases and J 4 bases; nucleotides not matched to a gene: 4. The CDR3 here is CASSLRTGPETQYF. The CDR3 DNA sequence: TGTGCCAGCAGCTTGCGGACAGGGCCAGAGACCCAGTACTTC.

This chain connects TRBV18 to TRBJ1-5; no firm D call. The CDR3 is made up of 15 amino acids. Trimming took 3 bases from V and 6 from J, leaving 15 bases between them. Germline V gene sequence: CDR1 KGHSH, CDR2 LQKENI. The CDR3 DNA sequence: TGTGCCAGCTCACCCGATGCAGAGAGGGCTCAGCCCCAGCATTTT. As protein: CASSPDAERAQPQHF.

This rearrangement joins TRBV7-7 to TRBJ2-2; possible D gene TRBD1, 5 bases. The CDR3 spans 18 residues. V shed 5 bases and J shed 2 bases, with 21 bases lying between them. Germline CDR1 reads SSHAT; CDR2 reads FNYEAQ (reference sequence). In DNA, the CDR3 is TGTGCCAGCAGCCTCAACCACTGGGGCGGCTCTAACACCGGGGAGCTGTTTTTT. Protein: CASSLNHWGGSNTGELFF.

The chain uses TRBV19 and TRBJ1-6, with 9 bases aligning to TRBD1. The germline CDR1 and CDR2 sequences are LNHDA and SQIVND (reference sequence). The CDR3 length is 14 residues. Trimming removed 7 bases from V and 5 bases from J; junction bases left unmatched: 3. CDR3 DNA: TGTGCCAGTACCCGGACAGGGGATAATTCACCCCTCCACTTT. It is translated as CASTRTGDNSPLHF.

The rearrangement uses TRBV5-1 and TRBJ1-3, with TRBD1 identical over 11 bases. The junction had 8 bases not matched to a gene; V was cut back by 3 bases and J by 0 bases. This CDR3 is 18 amino acids long. Looked up from germline, CDR1 is SGHRS and CDR2 is YFSETQ. The CDR3 loop is CASSSPGQGGSSGNTIYF. For the CDR3, the DNA is TGCGCCAGCAGCTCTCCGGGACAGGGGGGAAGCTCTGGAAACACCATATATTTT.

The V gene is TRBV6-1, the J gene TRBJ2-3, with D maybe TRBD1 (5 bases). CDR3 length: 16 amino acids. Trimming left V 6 bases short and J 0 bases short, with 16 bases between. The germline CDR1 and CDR2 sequences are MNHNS and SASEGT. The CDR3 here is CASRELTGYSTDTQYF. Written as DNA, the CDR3 is TGTGCCAGCAGAGAATTAACAGGTTATAGCACAGATACGCAGTATTTT.

V usage is TRBV7-7 and J usage is TRBJ1-5; perhaps TRBD1 as D (5 bases). The CDR3 consists of 13 residues. The ends were cut back, 1 base at V and 7 bases at J, with 8 bases in the middle. The germline gives CDR1 SSHAT, CDR2 FNYEAQ (reference sequence). In nucleotides, the CDR3 is TGTGCCAGCAGCTTAGAAGGGGTCCAGCCCCAGCATTTT. Translation gives CASSLEGVQPQHF.

The CDR3 spells CAISGTGGDTEAFF. CDR3 DNA sequence: TGTGCCATCAGTGGGACAGGGGGAGACACTGAAGCTTTCTTT. The chain recombines TRBV10-3 with TRBJ1-1; 10 nucleotides align to TRBD1. V lost 4 bases to trimming and J lost 3 bases; unmatched junction nucleotides: 2. There are 14 residues in the CDR3. Germline V CDR1 and CDR2: ENHRY, SYGVKD.

The chain links TRBV7-9 to TRBJ2-7, with D possibly being TRBD1 (5 bases). Germline CDR1 is SEHNR and CDR2 is FQNEAQ (reference sequence). The CDR3 extends over 14 amino acids. Trimming shortened V by 6 bases and J by 3 bases, and 15 bases separated the two germline ends. For the CDR3, the DNA is TGTGCCAGCAGTCCAGTAGGACAAAGCTACGAGCAGTACTTC. Translated: CASSPVGQSYEQYF.

This clone has just a few counts. CDR3 sequence reads: CASSFQGLGYTF. As DNA, the CDR3 is TGTGCCAGCAGTTTCCAGGGGCTTGGCTACACCTTC. The rearrangement joins TRBV27 to TRBJ1-2; D possibly corresponds to TRBD1 (6 bases). Trimming pared 3 bases from V and 7 bases from J, leaving 9 bases between. CDR3 length: 12 amino acids. Germline V gives CDR1 MNHEY, CDR2 SMNVEV (reference sequence).

The rearrangement links TRBV5-5 to TRBJ1-4; TRBD1 agrees at 8 bases. V shed 2 bases, J shed 3 bases, and the junction held 12 bases outside the gene matches. CDR3 length equals 18 residues. CDR1 is SGHKS, CDR2 YYEKEE, per germline (reference sequence). The CDR3: CASSLTRDRSRANEKLFF. The CDR3 nucleotides read TGTGCCAGCAGCTTAACACGGGACAGGTCGCGAGCTAATGAAAAACTGTTTTTT.

In this sample, this clone turned up once. The chain combines TRBV10-2 with TRBJ2-5; TRBD2 aligns across 7 bases. The J call is in doubt because the DNA end fits TRBJ2-7 better. The germline V gene has CDR1 WSHSY and CDR2 SAAADI. The CDR3 is 15 amino acids. The CDR3 region has the DNA TGCGCCAGCAGTGAGTCGGGGGGGAGCTCCTACGAGCAGTACTTC. It translates to CASSESGGSSYEQYF.

V is TRBV7-9 and J is TRBJ1-5, with D unresolved. The V end was cut by 1 base, the J end by 5 bases, with 6 bases between. The CDR3 contains 13 residues. Germline V lookup: CDR1 SEHNR, CDR2 FQNEAQ (reference sequence). In nucleotides, the CDR3 is TGTGCCAGCAGCTTAGGAGTGGATCAGCCCCAGCATTTT. It codes for CASSLGVDQPQHF.

The rearrangement links TRBV13 to TRBJ1-2, with 7 nucleotides matching TRBD1. The CDR3 length is 13 residues. CDR1 is PRHDT, CDR2 FYEKMQ, per germline (reference sequence). The trim removed 4 bases at V and 5 bases at J, leaving 4 bases unmatched. The CDR3 bases are TGTGCCAGCAGCTCACCGACAGGGTATGGCTACACCTTC. Amino acids: CASSSPTGYGYTF.

This chain joins TRBV10-3 and TRBJ2-7, with a weak D call TRBD1 (5 bases). This CDR3 comprises 13 residues. Germline CDR1 is ENHRY and CDR2 is SYGVKD. Trimming pared 3 bases from V and 1 base from J, leaving 7 bases between. The CDR3 is CAISDQGSYEQYF. CDR3 DNA: TGTGCCATCAGTGACCAGGGATCCTACGAGCAGTACTTC.

The chain recombines TRBV5-8 with TRBJ1-5; the D gene is possibly TRBD1 (6 bases). CDR1 is SGHTS, CDR2 YDEGEE, per germline. With 0 bases removed from V and 7 bases from J, the gap between germline ends came to 14 bases. CDR3 length equals 15 residues. This chain's CDR3 is CASSLEGVNGQPQHF. The CDR3 coding sequence is TGTGCCAGCAGCTTGGAGGGGGTAAATGGGCAGCCCCAGCATTTT.

V is TRBV7-2 and J is TRBJ1-2, with 9 bases fitting TRBD1. The V segment lost 1 base and the J segment 6 bases; nucleotides outside the gene matches: 6. This CDR3 spans 15 amino acids. Germline-derived CDR1 and CDR2 are SGHTA and FQGNSA. CDR3 in amino acids: CASSLGGQGRNGYTF. The DNA for the CDR3 is TGTGCCAGCAGCTTAGGTGGACAGGGGAGGAATGGCTACACCTTC.

This clone appeared a single time. The chain uses TRBV10-3 and TRBJ1-3; TRBD1 matches at 8 bases. CDR1 and CDR2 from the germline V gene are ENHRY and SYGVKD. V shed 4 bases, J shed 2 bases, and the junction held 7 bases outside the gene matches. This CDR3 region has 16 residues. CDR3 region: CAISAKQGGAGNTIYF. CDR3 nucleotides: TGTGCCATCAGTGCCAAACAGGGGGGGGCTGGAAACACCATATATTTT.